A single sample gave rise to the 14 T cell receptor beta chains below, sequenced in a study of CD8+ T cells in alopecia areata. The sequencing template was cDNA reverse transcribed from extracted RNA. Libraries were prepared by immunoSEQ multiplex PCR; TCRdb keeps only in-frame clonotypes and omits some of them. The sample holds 210,000 or so clones, just over 65% seen once. The sample's treatment: oral pan-JAK inhibitor, 5-10 mg twice daily. The specimen comprised CD4+ T cells sorted from blood, sampled at approximately week 45, from a patient treated with tofacitinib. All receptors derive from a human donor with alopecia areata.

CDR3 sequence: CASSLGDRALHGYTF. The CDR3 DNA follows: TGTGCCAGCAGCTTAGGGGACAGGGCCCTCCATGGCTACACCTTC. The chain has TRBV11-1 and TRBJ1-2; TRBD1 matches 9 bases. J gave up 6 bases and V 1 base, and 6 bases lay outside the gene matches. Germline values: CDR1 SGHAT, CDR2 FQDESV (reference sequence). The CDR3 is made up of 15 amino acids.

V gene TRBV15 combines with J gene TRBJ2-1, with 8 positions matching TRBD2. This CDR3 has 16 amino acids. V dropped 0 bases and J dropped 4; count of bases not matched to a gene: 5. The germline CDR1 and CDR2 sequences are LNHNV and YYDKDF (reference sequence). The chain's CDR3 is CATSRERSGGYNEQFF. CDR3 DNA sequence: TGTGCCACCAGCAGAGAAAGGAGCGGGGGTTACAATGAGCAGTTCTTC.

The gene calls are TRBV29-1 and TRBJ2-1; D unresolved. Looked up from germline, CDR1 is SQVTM and CDR2 is ANQGSEA. This CDR3 contains 13 residues. V was shortened by 5 bases and J by 2 bases, with 10 bases between the two germline ends. DNA of the CDR3: TGCAGCGTTCGTCCCCCCACCTACAATGAGCAGTTCTTC. Translating gives CSVRPPTYNEQFF.

The chain links TRBV6-5 to TRBJ1-2, with D uncertain. V dropped 0 bases and J dropped 5 bases, with 7 bases sitting between them. CDR3 length: 13 amino acids. Germline assignment: CDR1 MNHEY and CDR2 SVGAGI. CDR3 DNA: TGTGCCAGCAGTTACTCGACTGATTATGGCTACACCTTC. As protein: CASSYSTDYGYTF.

V usage is TRBV29-1 and J usage is TRBJ1-2; 7 bases are shared with TRBD1. This CDR3 region has 16 residues. The ends lost 3 bases at V and 2 bases at J; junction bases unmatched: 12. Germline V CDR1 and CDR2: SQVTM, ANQGSEA. CDR3 in amino acids: CSVDQRGQRGNYGYTF. The CDR3 DNA sequence: TGCAGCGTTGACCAAAGGGGACAGAGAGGAAACTATGGCTACACCTTC.

The chain carries TRBV5-1 and TRBJ1-6; the D gene is possibly TRBD1 (5 bases). The germline CDR1 and CDR2 sequences are SGHRS and YFSETQ. Deletions cut 4 bases from V and 8 bases from J, with 13 bases between. The CDR3 extends over 14 amino acids. The CDR3 nucleotides read TGCGCCAGCAGCCCCCTAGGGGCGGATTCACCCCTCCACTTT. Amino acid sequence: CASSPLGADSPLHF.

This chain links TRBV30 with TRBJ1-6; maybe TRBD1 (6 bases). Trimming removed 3 bases from V and 7 bases from J, with 22 bases in between. This CDR3 is 17 amino acids long. Germline-derived CDR1 and CDR2 are GTSNPN and SVGIG (reference sequence). The CDR3 coding sequence is TGTGCCTGGAGGAATCGACCAGTTTCGGGGGGCAATTCACCCCTCCACTTT. This gives the protein CAWRNRPVSGGNSPLHF.

This clone was observed a single time. The chain combines TRBV25-1 with TRBJ1-1, with a possible D match to TRBD1 (6 bases). Trimming removed 8 bases from V and 4 bases from J, with 17 bases in between. The CDR3 length is 14 residues. Germline assignment: CDR1 MGHDK and CDR2 SYGVNS. CDR3 in DNA: TGTGCCAGCCAAGGGGGTGGAAGAGGCACTGAAGCTTTCTTT. Translating gives CASQGGGRGTEAFF.

The chain recombines TRBV4-1 with TRBJ2-7; 10 bases match TRBD2. The CDR3 is made up of 13 amino acids. Per the germline V gene, CDR1 is MGHRA and CDR2 is YSYEKL. With V trimmed by 0 bases and J by 10 bases, 3 bases remained unmatched. Here the CDR3 reads CASSQDSGGRQYF. The CDR3, as DNA: TGCGCCAGCAGCCAAGATAGCGGGGGGCGTCAGTACTTC.

The chain joins TRBV7-3 to TRBJ1-2; D is perhaps TRBD1 (5 bases). The CDR3 is 13 amino acids. V was shortened by 2 bases and J by 8 bases, with 12 bases between the two germline ends. Germline CDR1 reads SGHTA; CDR2 reads FQGTGA. CDR3 sequence (DNA): TGTGCCAGCAGCTTACCAGGGTTGCGCGGCTACACCTTC. Encoded protein: CASSLPGLRGYTF.

This clone turned up a few times. The V call is TRBV29-1, the J call TRBJ2-7, with D perhaps assigned TRBD1 or TRBD2 (5 bases each). Germline V gene data show CDR1 as SQVTM and CDR2 as ANQGSEA. This CDR3 spans 13 amino acids. V lost 6 bases and J lost 3, with 15 bases in between. CDR3 loop: CSVGPDRSYEQYF. CDR3 bases: TGCAGCGTGGGACCAGACAGAAGCTACGAGCAGTACTTC.

The rearrangement joins TRBV11-2 to TRBJ1-1, with D perhaps matching TRBD1 (5 bases). The V end was cut by 0 bases, the J end by 0 bases, with 11 bases between. Germline CDR1 and CDR2: SGHAT and FQNNGV. This CDR3 spans 16 amino acids. As DNA, the CDR3 is TGTGCCAGCAGCTTAGATCTCGCAGGGATGAACACTGAAGCTTTCTTT. Encoded protein: CASSLDLAGMNTEAFF.

The chain combines TRBV25-1 with TRBJ1-1; 9 bases are shared with TRBD1. V shed 10 bases and J 11 bases; nucleotides not matched to a gene: 8. CDR3 length: 11 residues. CDR1 is MGHDK, CDR2 SYGVNS, per germline. This CDR3 reads CATQDRGGAFF. The CDR3 DNA reads TGTGCCACCCAGGACAGGGGAGGCGCTTTCTTT.

V and J are TRBV5-6 and TRBJ2-7; D perhaps matches TRBD1 (5 bases). The CDR3 covers 13 residues. Germline-derived CDR1 and CDR2 are SGHDT and YYEEEE. Trimming cost V 2 bases and J 5 bases, with 11 bases left between them. The CDR3 loop is CASSFGRVHEQYF. Here the CDR3 DNA reads TGTGCCAGCAGCTTTGGCAGGGTGCACGAGCAGTACTTC.